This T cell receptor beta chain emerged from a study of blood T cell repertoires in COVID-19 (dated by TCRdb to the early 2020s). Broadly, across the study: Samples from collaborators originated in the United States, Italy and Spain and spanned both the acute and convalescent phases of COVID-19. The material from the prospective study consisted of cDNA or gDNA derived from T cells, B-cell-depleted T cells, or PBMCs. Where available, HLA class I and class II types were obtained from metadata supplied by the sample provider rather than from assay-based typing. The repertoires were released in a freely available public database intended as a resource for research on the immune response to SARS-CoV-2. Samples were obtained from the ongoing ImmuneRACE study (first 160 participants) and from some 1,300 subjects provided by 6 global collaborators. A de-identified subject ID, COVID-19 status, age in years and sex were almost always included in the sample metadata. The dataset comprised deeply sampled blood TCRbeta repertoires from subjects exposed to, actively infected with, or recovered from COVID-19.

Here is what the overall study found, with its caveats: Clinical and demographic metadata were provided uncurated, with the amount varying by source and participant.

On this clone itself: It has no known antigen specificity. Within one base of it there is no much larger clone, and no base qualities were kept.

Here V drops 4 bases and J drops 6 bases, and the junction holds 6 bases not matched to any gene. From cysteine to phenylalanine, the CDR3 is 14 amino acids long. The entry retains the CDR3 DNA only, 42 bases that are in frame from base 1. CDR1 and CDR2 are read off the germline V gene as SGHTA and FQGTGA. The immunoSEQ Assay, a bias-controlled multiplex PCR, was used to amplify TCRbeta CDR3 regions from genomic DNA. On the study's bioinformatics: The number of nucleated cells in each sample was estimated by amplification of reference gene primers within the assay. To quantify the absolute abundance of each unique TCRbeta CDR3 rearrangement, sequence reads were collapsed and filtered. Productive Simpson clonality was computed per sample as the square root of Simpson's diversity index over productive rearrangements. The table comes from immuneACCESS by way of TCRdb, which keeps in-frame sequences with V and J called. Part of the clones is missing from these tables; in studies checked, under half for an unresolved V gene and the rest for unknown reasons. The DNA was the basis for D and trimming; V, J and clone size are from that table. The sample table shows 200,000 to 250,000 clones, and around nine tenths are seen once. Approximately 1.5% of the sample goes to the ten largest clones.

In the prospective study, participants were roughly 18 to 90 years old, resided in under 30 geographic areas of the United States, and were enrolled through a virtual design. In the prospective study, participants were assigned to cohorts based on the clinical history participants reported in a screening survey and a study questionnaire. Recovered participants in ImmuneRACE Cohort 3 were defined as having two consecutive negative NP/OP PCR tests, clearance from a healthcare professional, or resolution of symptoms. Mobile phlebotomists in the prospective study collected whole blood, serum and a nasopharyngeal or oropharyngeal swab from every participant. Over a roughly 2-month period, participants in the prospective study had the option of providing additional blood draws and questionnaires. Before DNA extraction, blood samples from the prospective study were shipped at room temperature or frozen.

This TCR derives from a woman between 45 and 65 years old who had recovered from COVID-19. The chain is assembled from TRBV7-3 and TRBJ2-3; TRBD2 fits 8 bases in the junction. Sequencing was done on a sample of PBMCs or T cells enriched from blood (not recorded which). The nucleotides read TGTGCCAGCAGCTCGGGGACTAGAGATGATACGCAGTATTTT. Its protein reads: CASSSGTRDDTQYF.